This TCR beta chain was documented in a study of identical twins. With 5 bases clipped from V and 5 bases from J, the junction kept 9 bases outside the gene matches. Germline-derived CDR1 and CDR2 are SGHTA and FQGNSA. This CDR3 contains 15 residues. MiXCR was run by TCRdb on the 5' RACE reads, yielding one entry per CDR3 protein. The table has 600,000 to 800,000 distinct CDR3 sequences, 21% seen once; the top ten hold roughly 4.3%. This clonotype has more than one count but fewer than ten. The sample was also linked to a second study, of T cells expressing NK-cell markers.

The sequence was collected from a woman younger than 30 in good health. The V and J genes are TRBV7-2 and TRBJ2-5; 9 bases fit TRBD1. The sequenced material came from PBMCs. The CDR3 nucleotides read TGTGCCAGCAGCCCACAGGGGGCGGGCTACGAGACCCAGTACTTC. This gives the protein CASSPQGAGYETQYF.